The 27 T cell receptor beta chains reported below all come from one sample, sequenced in a study of T cell repertoires in cytomegalovirus infection. Via MiXCR, TCRdb re-called the reads, giving one row per CDR3 protein. The repertoire has about 740,000 distinct CDR3 sequences, less than 40% of them found once; the top ten carry more than 2.5%. Sequencing was carried out using PBMCs. Receptor source: a human donor in good health (CMV status not recorded). Some clones in this sample may be carry-over from other donors' samples.

The chain recombines TRBV24-1 with TRBJ2-3; D is unresolved. CDR3 length: 15 residues. V shed 4 bases and J shed 2 bases, with 12 bases lying between them. CDR1 is KGHDR, CDR2 SFDVKD, per germline. The CDR3 loop reads CATSDTALNTDTQYF. The CDR3, as DNA: TGTGCCACCAGTGACACGGCCCTGAACACAGATACGCAGTATTTT.

This chain connects TRBV6-6 to TRBJ1-5; 9 nucleotides align to TRBD1. Trimming cost V 7 bases and J 3 bases; bases outside gene matches: 7. The length of the CDR3 is 15 residues. The V gene's germline CDR1 is MNHNY and CDR2 SVGAGI (reference sequence). The CDR3: CASTAGTGTNQPQHF. CDR3 in DNA: TGTGCCAGCACAGCCGGGACAGGGACCAATCAGCCCCAGCATTTT.

On this clonotype: Without the conserved terminal phenylalanine or tryptophan, this CDR3 likely stems from a read error. The chain joins TRBV25-1 to TRBJ2-5; TRBD1 might be the D (6 bases). CDR1 and CDR2 (germline): MGHDK, SYGVNS. This CDR3 contains 14 residues. V was shortened by 3 bases and J by 1 base, with 9 bases between the two germline ends. The CDR3 here is CASSDRGPQETQYL. As DNA, the CDR3 is TGTGCCAGCAGTGACAGGGGCCCCCAAGAGACCCAGTACTTA.

This clonotype was seen only a few times. The J gene is TRBJ2-7, the V gene TRBV2, with 7 bases aligning to TRBD1. Unmatched junction bases numbered 11, after V lost 10 bases and J lost 2 bases. CDR3 size: 14 residues. Germline loops: CDR1 SNHLY, CDR2 FYNNEI. The CDR3 reads CATETRDSTYEQYF. The CDR3 nucleotides read TGTGCCACCGAAACCCGGGACAGCACCTACGAGCAGTACTTC. Full variable domain (remainder filled in from reference TRBV2 and TRBJ2-7): EPEVTQTPSHQVTQMGQEVILRCVPISNHLYFYWYRQILGQKVEFLVSFYNNEISEKSEIFDDQFSVERPDGSNFTLKIRSTKLEDSAMYFCATETRDSTYEQYFGPGTRLTVT.

This clonotype was recorded a few times. This chain uses TRBV7-6 with TRBJ2-7, with D uncertain. The CDR3 runs 14 residues. Trimming left V 1 base short and J 2 bases short, with 9 bases between. Germline loops: CDR1 SGHVS, CDR2 FNYEAQ. The CDR3 protein is CASSLGRYPYEQYF. CDR3 coding DNA: TGTGCCAGCAGCTTAGGGCGGTATCCCTACGAGCAGTACTTC.

Of note for this clonotype: The CDR3 carries no conserved terminal phenylalanine or tryptophan, so it likely arises from a read error. The rearrangement joins TRBV10-3 to TRBJ2-7; perhaps TRBD1 as D (5 bases). The V and J ends lost 0 bases and 2 bases respectively, with 8 bases between them. The CDR3 contains 14 residues. Germline V gene sequence: CDR1 ENHRY, CDR2 SYGVKD. The CDR3 coding sequence is TGTGCCATCAGTGAGTCAGGGGTTGCCTACGAGCAGTACTTA. This encodes CAISESGVAYEQYL.

This clonotype was seen a few times. The rearrangement uses TRBV4-2 and TRBJ1-5, with a weak D call TRBD1 (5 bases). V was shortened by 4 bases and J by 2 bases, with 12 bases between the two germline ends. Germline V gene data show CDR1 as LGHNA and CDR2 as YNFKEQ. The CDR3 sequence is 15 residues long. This CDR3 is CASSRAPGGNQPQHF. In DNA form, the CDR3 reads TGTGCCAGCAGCCGAGCCCCGGGGGGCAATCAGCCCCAGCATTTT.

This clonotype was counted between two and nine times. The chain is built from TRBV2 and TRBJ1-6; D may be TRBD1 (6 bases). The CDR3 extends over 16 amino acids. Between the trimmed V and J ends, which lost 7 bases and 5 bases, there was a span of 18 bases. CDR1 SNHLY and CDR2 FYNNEI come from the germline V gene. The CDR3: CASTLTRTANNSPLHF. The CDR3 DNA follows: TGTGCCAGCACCCTGACCCGGACAGCGAATAATTCACCCCTCCACTTT.

This clonotype has a count of ten or more. The rearrangement uses TRBV7-6 and TRBJ2-3; D tentatively fits TRBD1 or TRBD2 (6 bases each). The V end was cut by 4 bases, the J end by 4 bases, with 15 bases between. Germline V gene lookup returns CDR1 SGHVS and CDR2 FNYEAQ. The CDR3 spans 15 residues. CDR3 amino acids: CASSSPGASADTQYF. CDR3 DNA sequence: TGTGCCAGCAGCTCACCGGGGGCTTCGGCAGATACGCAGTATTTT.

This clonotype was observed many times. V usage is TRBV7-2 and J usage is TRBJ2-2; possibly TRBD2 for D (6 bases). Deletions cut 7 bases from V and 0 bases from J, with 9 bases between. Germline V gene lookup returns CDR1 SGHTA and CDR2 FQGNSA. This CDR3 is 14 amino acids long. Written as DNA, the CDR3 is TGTGCCAGCAAGCGGGTTTCGAACACCGGGGAGCTGTTTTTT. Protein sequence: CASKRVSNTGELFF. Full variable domain (remainder filled in from reference TRBV7-2 and TRBJ2-2): GAGVSQSPSNKVTEKGKDVELRCDPISGHTALYWYRQSLGQGLEFLIYFQGNSAPDKSGLPSDRFSAERTGGSVSTLTIQRTQQEDSAVYLCASKRVSNTGELFFGEGSRLTVL.

This rearrangement joins TRBV20-1 to TRBJ2-2; possible D gene TRBD1, 6 bases. CDR3 size: 14 residues. CDR1 and CDR2 (germline): DFQATT, SNEGSKA (reference sequence). The germline V and J ends were trimmed by 0 bases and 3 bases, with 8 bases remaining between them. The CDR3 DNA is TGCAGTGCTAGAGACCAGGGGCACACCGGGGAGCTGTTTTTT. It codes for CSARDQGHTGELFF.

This chain joins TRBV4-2 and TRBJ2-1; the D call may be TRBD1 or TRBD2 (5 bases each). Trimming took off 1 base at V and 13 bases at J, with 14 bases between the two ends. Germline values: CDR1 LGHNA, CDR2 YNFKEQ. The CDR3 sequence is 13 residues long. This CDR3 reads CASSQVDPGPQFF. In DNA form, the CDR3 reads TGTGCCAGCAGCCAAGTCGATCCGGGACCTCAGTTCTTC.

The chain uses TRBV19 and TRBJ1-6, with D unclear. Germline CDR1 is LNHDA and CDR2 is SQIVND (reference sequence). This CDR3 spans 15 amino acids. V was pared by 8 bases and J by 7 bases, with 18 bases between. The CDR3 sequence is CASHIRSLGNSPLHF. The CDR3 DNA reads TGTGCCAGTCACATCAGATCCCTGGGGAATTCACCCCTCCACTTT.

This clonotype has a count of ten or more. V gene TRBV7-6 combines with J gene TRBJ2-5, with D possibly matching TRBD1 (7 bases). Trimming took 6 bases from V and 2 from J, leaving 25 bases between them. The germline V gene encodes CDR1 SGHVS and CDR2 FNYEAQ. This CDR3 is 18 amino acids long. The DNA of the CDR3 is TGTGCCAGCAGTTCCTCCGGAGGGGGCCCACGATTACAAGAGACCCAGTACTTC. Protein: CASSSSGGGPRLQETQYF.

Notes on this clonotype: The conserved closing phenylalanine or tryptophan is absent in this CDR3, likely reflecting a read error. This chain's CDR3 is CSAGSGESSYEQYL. The CDR3 DNA sequence: TGCAGTGCTGGTAGCGGGGAGAGCTCCTACGAGCAGTACTTA. This rearrangement joins TRBV20-1 to TRBJ2-7, with 8 bases lining up with TRBD2. V was pared by 5 bases and J by 0 bases, with 6 bases of the junction left unmatched. CDR3 size: 14 residues. Germline lookup yields CDR1 DFQATT and CDR2 SNEGSKA (reference sequence).

This chain connects TRBV27 to TRBJ1-1; a weak D match, TRBD1 (5 bases). The CDR3 runs 15 residues. V lost 3 bases and J lost 3, with 14 bases in between. Per germline, CDR1 MNHEY and CDR2 SMNVEV (reference sequence). The CDR3 DNA sequence: TGTGCCAGCAGTTTCTCTAGGACATTTGACACTGAAGCTTTCTTT. It translates to CASSFSRTFDTEAFF.

This clonotype has just a few counts. The J gene is TRBJ2-7, the V gene TRBV3-1; no firm D call. V lost 4 bases to trimming and J lost 5 bases, with 6 bases between them. From germline, CDR1 is LGHDT and CDR2 YNNKEL (reference sequence). The CDR3 is 11 residues long. In DNA, the CDR3 is TGTGCCAGCAGCCGAACTAACGAGCAGTACTTC. This codes for CASSRTNEQYF.

This clonotype was seen only a few times. The junction shows a germline mismatch at one end, possibly a read error. This chain uses TRBV29-1 with TRBJ2-7; 7 bases are a match to TRBD1. Germline V gives CDR1 SQVTM, CDR2 ANQGSEA. The CDR3 extends over 12 amino acids. The CDR3 sequence is CSVEGQAYEQYF. The CDR3 DNA reads TGCAGCGTCGAAGGACAGGCCTACGAGCAGTACTTC.

Regarding this clonotype: A read error is possible here, since a much larger clone lies one base away. The chain carries TRBV12-3 or TRBV12-4 and TRBJ1-1; D remains unclear. The CDR3 has 14 residues. V lost 6 bases and J 1 base, leaving 12 bases between the germline ends. The CDR3 spells CASRNLRENTEAFF. CDR3 bases: TGTGCCAGCAGGAACCTTAGAGAGAACACTGAAGCTTTCTTT.

A few counts support this clonotype. The rearrangement uses TRBV6-1 and TRBJ2-7; 9 bases are a match to TRBD2. The V segment lost 6 bases and the J segment 3 bases; nucleotides outside the gene matches: 6. In germline, CDR1 is MNHNS, CDR2 SASEGT. This CDR3 has 14 amino acids. The CDR3 spells CASRETSGNYEQYF. The CDR3 DNA follows: TGTGCCAGCAGGGAGACTAGCGGTAACTACGAGCAGTACTTC.

CDR3 nucleotides: TGTGCCAGCAGCTCCTCTAGCGCCAGGGGCACCGGGGAGCTGTTTTTT. Translation gives CASSSSSARGTGELFF. The chain has TRBV7-2 and TRBJ2-2, with D tentatively TRBD1 or TRBD2 (6 bases each). The CDR3 runs to 16 residues. Germline V lookup: CDR1 SGHTA, CDR2 FQGNSA. Trimming removed 4 bases at V and 4 bases at J, with 16 bases between.

CDR3 amino acids: CASSRDRMSNQPQHF. The CDR3 DNA follows: TGTGCCAGCAGTAGGGACAGAATGAGCAATCAGCCCCAGCATTTT. This sequence joins TRBV12-3 or TRBV12-4 and TRBJ1-5; 7 nucleotides agree with TRBD1. This CDR3 comprises 15 residues. J lost 1 base, V lost 5 bases, and 5 bases had no gene match.

This clonotype was seen more than once but under ten times. The chain carries TRBV20-1 and TRBJ1-5, with 7 bases lining up with TRBD1. This CDR3 region has 16 residues. The V and J ends lost 3 bases and 3 bases, in that order; junction bases with no gene match: 11. The germline V gene has CDR1 DFQATT and CDR2 SNEGSKA (reference sequence). The chain's CDR3 is CSARFEGASNNQPQHF. CDR3 in DNA: TGCAGTGCTAGGTTCGAGGGGGCTTCGAACAATCAGCCCCAGCATTTT.

This clonotype was seen a few times. The chain carries TRBV6-1 and TRBJ2-7; D is unresolved. Germline V gene lookup returns CDR1 MNHNS and CDR2 SASEGT. This CDR3 is built from 12 residues. Trimming removed 7 bases at V and 0 bases at J, with 7 bases between. CDR3 sequence reads: CASTVSSYEQYF. DNA of the CDR3: TGTGCCAGCACGGTGAGCTCCTACGAGCAGTACTTC.

There are a few counts of this clonotype. This chain uses TRBV7-2 with TRBJ2-5; unclear D gene. The length of the CDR3 is 12 residues. Germline V gene lookup returns CDR1 SGHTA and CDR2 FQGNSA. With 6 bases removed from V and 4 bases from J, the gap between germline ends came to 9 bases. The CDR3 sequence is CASRGNSETQYF. The DNA of the CDR3 is TGTGCCAGCAGGGGAAATTCAGAGACCCAGTACTTC.

The chain recombines TRBV4-1 with TRBJ2-7, with D perhaps matching TRBD1 (5 bases). V was clipped by 3 bases and J by 4 bases, with 19 bases between them. From germline, CDR1 is MGHRA and CDR2 YSYEKL. The CDR3 consists of 16 residues. The CDR3 is CASSQALTEIGYEQYF. The CDR3 nucleotides are TGCGCCAGCAGCCAGGCCCTGACAGAAATAGGGTACGAGCAGTACTTC.

This clonotype was seen a few times. The chain employs TRBV28 and TRBJ1-2; D gene ambiguous. Germline CDR1 and CDR2: MDHEN and SYDVKM. V lost 6 bases, J lost 6 bases, and 14 bases lay in between. The CDR3 is 13 residues long. CDR3 loop: CASRLQSPNGYTF. CDR3 coding DNA: TGTGCCAGCAGATTGCAGAGTCCTAATGGCTACACCTTC.